This passage covers 27 T cell receptor beta chains from one sample sequenced in a study of cytomegalovirus exposure and HLA in healthy donors. The PCR employed 60 Vbeta primers together with 13 Jbeta primers. Using immunoSEQ multiplex PCR, the repertoire was profiled, and TCRdb retains in-frame clones only, with some absent. The sample lists 150,000 to 200,000 clones, around four fifths occurring once. The sequenced sample was PBMCs. The receptors here all came from a female donor in good health and CMV-seronegative.

This rearrangement joins TRBV19 to TRBJ2-3; 12 bases line up with TRBD2. The germline CDR1 and CDR2 sequences are LNHDA and SQIVND (reference sequence). Trimming cost V 7 bases and J 2 bases; bases outside gene matches: 7. The CDR3 is made up of 16 amino acids. The CDR3 here is CASTQASGRATDTQYF. In DNA, the CDR3 is TGTGCCAGTACCCAGGCTAGCGGGAGGGCCACAGATACGCAGTATTTT.

The chain employs TRBV11-2 and TRBJ2-3; the match to TRBD2 covers 11 bases. This CDR3 has 16 residues. After removal of 4 bases from V and 6 bases from J, the junction contained 9 bases not matched to a gene. Germline V gives CDR1 SGHAT, CDR2 FQNNGV. The CDR3 loop reads CASSWIAGGQADTQYF. The DNA of the CDR3 is TGTGCCAGCAGCTGGATAGCGGGGGGGCAGGCCGATACGCAGTATTTT.

This chain joins TRBV7-9 and TRBJ1-5; TRBD1 is a possible D gene (5 bases). The CDR3 runs to 14 residues. Germline V gives CDR1 SEHNR, CDR2 FQNEAQ (reference sequence). The germline V and J ends were trimmed by 3 bases and 0 bases, with 6 bases remaining between them. CDR3 sequence: CASSFQGSNQPQHF. The CDR3 DNA follows: TGTGCCAGCAGCTTCCAGGGTAGCAATCAGCCCCAGCATTTT.

V usage is TRBV28 and J usage is TRBJ1-2, with D perhaps matching TRBD1 (6 bases). Trimming shortened V by 4 bases and J by 8 bases, and 14 bases separated the two germline ends. There are 13 residues in the CDR3. Germline V CDR1 and CDR2: MDHEN, SYDVKM. CDR3 in DNA: TGTGCCAGCAGTTCAGGGGCAGGGAGAGGCTACACCTTC. This codes for CASSSGAGRGYTF.

CDR3 bases: TGTGCCAGCAGTTTACGGGGGTATGTGGAAAAACTGTTTTTT. Its translation: CASSLRGYVEKLFF. This rearrangement joins TRBV28 to TRBJ1-4; D possibly corresponds to TRBD1 (5 bases). The CDR3 extends over 14 amino acids. The germline CDR1 and CDR2 sequences are MDHEN and SYDVKM. V lost 2 bases and J 8 bases, leaving 12 bases between the germline ends.

This clone has just a few counts. The V call is TRBV15, the J call TRBJ1-3, with unresolved D. This CDR3 has 16 residues. The germline V and J ends were trimmed by 1 base and 3 bases, with 13 bases remaining between them. Germline V gives CDR1 LNHNV, CDR2 YYDKDF (reference sequence). The DNA for the CDR3 is TGTGCCACCAGCAGAGCTAACGAGGACTTTGGAAACACCATATATTTT. Translating it yields CATSRANEDFGNTIYF.

V gene TRBV11-2 combines with J gene TRBJ1-4, with D perhaps TRBD1 (6 bases). Looked up from germline, CDR1 is SGHAT and CDR2 is FQNNGV. V was clipped by 5 bases and J by 3 bases, with 13 bases between them. The CDR3 is 15 residues long. The CDR3 DNA reads TGTGCCAGCAGCAAAACTACAGGGCCTAATGAAAAACTGTTTTTT. It yields the protein CASSKTTGPNEKLFF. The whole variable domain, filled in from reference TRBV11-2 and TRBJ1-4, reads EAGVAQSPRYKIIEKRQSVAFWCNPISGHATLYWYQQILGQGPKLLIQFQNNGVVDDSQLPKDRFSAERLKGVDSTLKIQPAKLEDSAVYLCASSKTTGPNEKLFFGSGTQLSVL.

The CDR3 region is CASSPGRGRGTYTQYF. The CDR3 nucleotides read TGTGCCAGCAGCCCAGGCCGCGGGAGGGGCACTTATACGCAGTATTTT. The rearrangement joins TRBV5-8 to TRBJ2-3; 9 bases map to TRBD2. Germline V gene data show CDR1 as SGHTS and CDR2 as YDEGEE. CDR3 length equals 16 residues. V lost 4 bases to trimming and J lost 7 bases; unmatched junction nucleotides: 13.

The gene calls are TRBV14 and TRBJ2-3, with 10 bases identical to TRBD2. CDR1 SGHDN and CDR2 FVKESK come from the germline V gene. Germline trimming cut 1 base from V and 4 bases from J; bases unmatched to any gene: 11. This CDR3 has 18 residues. The DNA of the CDR3 is TGTGCCAGCAGCCAAGCTTTCCTAGCTAGCGGGAGACCAGATACGCAGTATTTT. Protein: CASSQAFLASGRPDTQYF.

The rearrangement uses TRBV5-1 and TRBJ2-1; 8 bases map to TRBD2. The germline CDR1 and CDR2 sequences are SGHRS and YFSETQ. There are 16 residues in the CDR3. V lost 4 bases, J lost 8 bases, and 14 bases stayed unmatched. The CDR3 nucleotides are TGCGCCAGCAGCCCCCCCGCCGGACTAGCAGGGGATGAGCAGTTCTTC. It specifies CASSPPAGLAGDEQFF.

The rearrangement joins TRBV2 to TRBJ1-2, with a weak D call TRBD1 (6 bases). Germline CDR1 SNHLY, CDR2 FYNNEI. The germline V and J ends were trimmed by 7 bases and 5 bases, with 20 bases remaining between them. The CDR3 length is 15 residues. The CDR3 region is CASTRDTPEGYGYTF. In DNA, the CDR3 is TGTGCCAGCACCAGGGACACCCCAGAAGGTTATGGCTACACCTTC.

V is TRBV21-1 and J is TRBJ1-2; the table assigns TRBD1, which was not confirmed against the DNA. TRBV21-1 constitutes a pseudogene. The CDR3 is 17 amino acids. CDR3 loop: CASSKWSLGGQSYGYTF. DNA for the CDR3: TGTGCCAGCAGCAAATGGAGCTTGGGTGGACAGAGTTATGGCTACACCTTC.

The rearrangement joins TRBV5-1 to TRBJ1-1; the match to TRBD1 covers 9 bases. The CDR3 extends over 18 amino acids. Germline assignment: CDR1 SGHRS and CDR2 YFSETQ. V shed 2 bases and J 0 bases; nucleotides not matched to a gene: 11. CDR3 sequence (DNA): TGCGCCAGCAGCTTAGCCGGGACAGGGATCCACATGAACACTGAAGCTTTCTTT. This encodes CASSLAGTGIHMNTEAFF.

This clone turned up a few times. This sequence joins TRBV7-2 and TRBJ2-3; D uncertain. The V end lost 0 bases, the J end lost 5 bases, and 3 bases lay between the germline ends. This CDR3 contains 12 residues. Germline CDR1 is SGHTA and CDR2 is FQGNSA. The CDR3 coding sequence is TGTGCCAGCAGCTTAGCCCGAGATACGCAGTATTTT. Encoded protein: CASSLARDTQYF.

The V gene is TRBV28, the J gene TRBJ1-2, with 8 bases identical to TRBD1. CDR3 length: 15 residues. V was clipped by 6 bases and J by 5 bases; unmatched bases: 11. Germline CDR1 is MDHEN and CDR2 is SYDVKM. The CDR3 DNA sequence: TGTGCCAGCAGAATTGGACAGGGCCTACTTTATGGCTACACCTTC. It yields the protein CASRIGQGLLYGYTF.

The chain uses TRBV21-1 and TRBJ1-5; the tabulated D call, TRBD1, remains unverified against the DNA. TRBV21-1 constitutes a pseudogene. The CDR3 consists of 18 residues. The CDR3 sequence: CASSKVVRRTGRNQPQHF. DNA for the CDR3: TGTGCCAGCAGCAAAGTAGTAAGGCGGACAGGGCGGAATCAGCCCCAGCATTTT.

The rearrangement uses TRBV18 and TRBJ1-5, with D uncertain. The V gene lost 2 bases and the J gene lost 4 bases, with 9 bases spanning the gap. In germline, CDR1 is KGHSH, CDR2 LQKENI. This CDR3 is built from 14 residues. Here the CDR3 DNA reads TGTGCCAGCTCACCAGAGGGAGGGAATCAGCCCCAGCATTTT. Encoded protein: CASSPEGGNQPQHF.

This sequence joins TRBV27 and TRBJ2-6, with D hard to call. Trimming pared 4 bases from V and 2 bases from J, leaving 6 bases between. Germline CDR1 MNHEY, CDR2 SMNVEV (reference sequence). This CDR3 contains 14 residues. In DNA, the CDR3 is TGTGCCAGCAGTTGGGCCGCTGGGGCCAACGTCCTGACTTTC. It encodes CASSWAAGANVLTF.

The rearrangement links TRBV6-5 to TRBJ2-7, with TRBD2 matching over 12 bases. In germline, CDR1 is MNHEY, CDR2 SVGAGI. The junction had 2 bases not matched to a gene; V was cut back by 4 bases and J by 4 bases. CDR3 length: 14 residues. CDR3 protein: CASSSTSGRYEQYF. The CDR3 region has the DNA TGTGCCAGCAGTTCCACTAGCGGGAGGTACGAGCAGTACTTC.

This chain uses TRBV2 with TRBJ2-4; D possibly corresponds to TRBD1 (5 bases). V was cut by 6 bases and J by 0 bases, with 9 bases left in between. Germline CDR1 is SNHLY and CDR2 is FYNNEI. This CDR3 spans 14 amino acids. CDR3: CASRGELAKNIQYF. Written as DNA, the CDR3 is TGTGCCAGCAGAGGGGAACTAGCCAAAAACATTCAGTACTTC.

The chain joins TRBV27 to TRBJ1-5; perhaps TRBD1 as D (6 bases). This CDR3 is 13 amino acids long. V lost 9 bases to trimming and J lost 5 bases, with 14 bases between them. Germline CDR1 and CDR2: MNHEY and SMNVEV (reference sequence). In DNA form, the CDR3 reads TGTGCCAGTAGAACAGGGAATGATCAGCCCCAGCATTTT. Encoded protein: CASRTGNDQPQHF.

V and J are TRBV6-1 and TRBJ2-5; perhaps TRBD1 as D (6 bases). The CDR3 contains 12 residues. CDR1 and CDR2 from the germline V gene are MNHNS and SASEGT. Trimming took 4 bases from V and 4 from J, leaving 7 bases between them. The DNA of the CDR3 is TGTGCCAGCAGTGCAGGGGCAGAGACCCAGTACTTC. The encoded protein is CASSAGAETQYF.

The V and J genes are TRBV7-6 and TRBJ1-1, with unresolved D. V was cut by 5 bases and J by 1 base, with 11 bases left in between. This CDR3 comprises 14 residues. Looked up from germline, CDR1 is SGHVS and CDR2 is FNYEAQ. The CDR3 loop is CASSPGLKNTEAFF. In DNA form, the CDR3 reads TGTGCCAGCAGCCCGGGATTGAAGAACACTGAAGCTTTCTTT. The whole variable domain, filled in from reference TRBV7-6 and TRBJ1-1, reads GAGVSQSPRYKVTKRGQDVALRCDPISGHVSLYWYRQALGQGPEFLTYFNYEAQQDKSGLPNDRFSAERPEGSISTLTIQRTEQRDSAMYRCASSPGLKNTEAFFGQGTRLTVV.

This clone was counted a single time. The CDR3 is CASSSTDQGHETQYF. The CDR3 coding sequence is TGTGCCAGCAGCTCAACTGACCAGGGGCACGAGACCCAGTACTTC. V gene TRBV7-9 combines with J gene TRBJ2-5, with a weak D call TRBD1 (6 bases). Germline V gene data show CDR1 as SEHNR and CDR2 as FQNEAQ (reference sequence). Trimming took off 4 bases at V and 5 bases at J, with 17 bases between the two ends. CDR3 length: 15 amino acids.

V and J are TRBV30 and TRBJ2-7, with a weak D call TRBD2 (6 bases). With 3 bases removed from V and 0 bases from J, the gap between germline ends came to 12 bases. Germline CDR1 GTSNPN, CDR2 SVGIG (reference sequence). The CDR3 sequence is 14 residues long. CDR3 region: CAWRGTPSSYEQYF. The CDR3 DNA reads as TGTGCCTGGAGAGGGACTCCTAGCTCCTACGAGCAGTACTTC.

The chain joins TRBV7-3 to TRBJ2-1; 13 nucleotides align to TRBD2. The CDR3 runs to 16 residues. V was clipped by 4 bases and J by 9 bases; unmatched bases: 9. Germline V gene sequence: CDR1 SGHTA, CDR2 FQGTGA. The CDR3 bases are TGTGCCAGCAGCTCGGGACTAGCGGGATCGAAGGCTGAGCAGTTCTTC. It encodes CASSSGLAGSKAEQFF.

V and J are TRBV13 and TRBJ2-1; 7 positions agree with TRBD2. Unmatched junction bases numbered 14, after V lost 6 bases and J lost 9 bases. Germline CDR1 and CDR2: PRHDT and FYEKMQ (reference sequence). The CDR3 covers 15 residues. CDR3 sequence reads: CASSYVGGTKLEQFF. The DNA of the CDR3 is TGTGCCAGCAGTTACGTGGGGGGGACTAAGCTTGAGCAGTTCTTC.